The rows below give T cell receptor beta chains drawn from one sample of a study of shared clonotypes between healthy human individuals. The repertoire was sequenced with immunoSEQ multiplex PCR; TCRdb's copy has only in-frame clones and lacks some. The sample includes under 2,500,000 clones, approximately 96% of them seen just once. Material: naive CD4+ T cells sorted from blood. Receptors were obtained from a man younger than 30 in good health. The CDR3 runs from the conserved cysteine through the conserved F or W. A D gene is named only where the DNA matches it firmly. Size is stated for part of the rows, as once, few or many counts, or as a class when the clone is expanded.

j_gene | v_gene | d_gene | abundance | CDR3nt | CDR3aa
TRBJ2-5 | TRBV7-9 | . | . | TGTGCCAGCAGCTTAGGGGGGTCCCAAGAGACCCAGTACTTC | CASSLGGSQETQYF
TRBJ2-1 | TRBV5-1 | . | . | TGCGCCAGCAGCCCTGTATCCGGGACCCACGCCTACAATGAGCAGTTCTTC | CASSPVSGTHAYNEQFF
TRBJ2-5 | TRBV5-1 | . | . | TGCGCCAGCAGCGGGCAGGGTCAGGGGTACCAAGAGACCCAGTACTTC | CASSGQGQGYQETQYF
TRBJ1-5 | TRBV4-1 | . | . | TGCGCCAGCAGCCAAGAAATAGGTCAGCCCCAGCATTTT | CASSQEIGQPQHF
TRBJ1-1 | TRBV6-5 | . | . | TGTGCCAGCACTAACCGTCCGGAAAACACTGAAGCTTTCTTT | CASTNRPENTEAFF
TRBJ2-1 | TRBV18 | TRBD1 | once | TGTGCCAGCTCACTCGGGACAGGCGGCAATGAGCAGTTCTTC | CASSLGTGGNEQFF
TRBJ2-5 | TRBV7-9 | . | . | TGTGCCAGCAGCTTAGCCGGGACGTCCCAAGAGACCCAGTACTTC | CASSLAGTSQETQYF
TRBJ2-7 | TRBV5-1 | TRBD1 | . | TGCGCCAGCAGCTTGGGGACAGGGCTATTCTACGAGCAGTACTTC | CASSLGTGLFYEQYF
TRBJ2-7 | TRBV2 | . | . | TGTGCCAGCAGTGGACGGATCAACTACGAGCAGTACTTC | CASSGRINYEQYF
TRBJ2-2 | TRBV7-9 | TRBD1 | . | TGTGCCAGCAGTAAATCACAGGGGAACCTTCTCACCGGGGAGCTGTTTTTT | CASSKSQGNLLTGELFF
TRBJ2-3 | TRBV7-9 | . | . | TGTGCCAGCCGCGCGGCGGGAAGGGTCGCAGATACGCAGTATTTT | CASRAAGRVADTQYF
TRBJ1-5 | TRBV29-1 | . | . | TGCAGCGTTGGGGAGAATGCTGGCGATCAGCCCCAGCATTTT | CSVGENAGDQPQHF
TRBJ2-2 | TRBV18 | . | . | TGTGCCAGCTCACGGCAGGGCGGAACCGGGGAGCTGTTTTTT | CASSRQGGTGELFF
TRBJ2-7 | TRBV11-2 | . | . | TGTGCCAGCAGCTTATGGAGGGGATCCTACGAGCAGTACTTC | CASSLWRGSYEQYF
TRBJ2-2 | TRBV9 | TRBD2 | . | TGTGCCAGCAGCCCTCCGGGACTAGCGGGGCCCACCGGGGAGCTGTTTTTT | CASSPPGLAGPTGELFF
TRBJ1-5 | TRBV19 | . | . | TGTGCCAGTAGTACATGGACATCTCTCTTAGCGGGCAATCAGCCCCAGCATTTT | CASSTWTSLLAGNQPQHF
TRBJ1-4 | TRBV28 | . | . | TGTGCCAGCAGTCTCCTCCCAAGGGATGAAAAACTGTTTTTT | CASSLLPRDEKLFF
TRBJ2-7 | TRBV5-1 | TRBD1 | . | TGCGCCAGCAGCATAAGGACAGGGGGCAACGAGCAGTACTTC | CASSIRTGGNEQYF
TRBJ2-2 | TRBV28 | . | . | TGTGCCACCTCGAGACAGGCGAACACCGGGGAGCTGTTTTTT | CATSRQANTGELFF
TRBJ1-2 | TRBV7-9 | . | . | TGTGCCAGCACCCAAGTTACCCCTCAAGGACTCGGGGGCTACACCTTC | CASTQVTPQGLGGYTF
TRBJ2-1 | TRBV5-1 | TRBD2 | . | TGCGCCAGCAGCACTGGACTAGCGGGGGGCTCCTACAATGAGCAGTTCTTC | CASSTGLAGGSYNEQFF
TRBJ2-1 | TRBV5-1 | TRBD2 | . | TGCGCCAGCAGCTTAGGACTAGCGGGGACCCTCTACAATGAGCAGTTCTTC | CASSLGLAGTLYNEQFF
TRBJ2-5 | TRBV7-9 | . | . | TGTGCCAGCAGCCTGGACGTCAAGGGGACCCAGTACTTC | CASSLDVKGTQYF
TRBJ1-1 | TRBV30 | . | . | TGTGCCTGGAACCTCGGGGAGAGGGACACTGAAGCTTTCTTT | CAWNLGERDTEAFF
TRBJ2-7 | TRBV11-2 | TRBD1 | . | TGTGCCAGCAGCTTAGGGACAGGCGGCTACGAGCAGTACTTC | CASSLGTGGYEQYF
TRBJ2-2 | TRBV5-1 | . | once | TGCGCCAGCAGCTGGGACTCCCCCCACACCGGGGAGCTGTTTTTT | CASSWDSPHTGELFF
TRBJ1-1 | TRBV7-9 | . | . | TGTGCCAGCAGCTTAACGGCCCTGAACACTGAAGCTTTCTTT | CASSLTALNTEAFF
TRBJ2-1 | TRBV2 | . | . | TGTGCCAGCAGTGAAGAGGTGAAGCAGTTCTTC | CASSEEVKQFF
TRBJ2-6 | TRBV2 | . | . | TGTGCCAGCTCCCCGGCCGGGTTTGGGGCCAACGTCCTGACTTTC | CASSPAGFGANVLTF
TRBJ2-7 | TRBV5-1 | TRBD1 | . | TGCGCCAGCAGCGTCGGACAGGGGAGTACCTACGAGCAGTACTTC | CASSVGQGSTYEQYF
TRBJ1-1 | TRBV29-1 | . | . | TGCAGCGTTGGGATGAACACTGAAGCTTTCTTT | CSVGMNTEAFF
TRBJ1-5 | TRBV2 | . | . | TGTGCCAGCAAAGAGGAGGGCTCATTTTTACAATCAGCCCAGCATTTT | CASKEEGSFLQSAQHF
TRBJ1-2 | TRBV5-1 | . | . | TGCCCTATCGGAGGGAACTATGGCTACACCTTC | CPIGGNYGYTF
TRBJ1-3 | TRBV6-5 | . | . | TGTGCCAGCAGTGCAGGAGCCTCTGGAAACACCATATATTTT | CASSAGASGNTIYF
TRBJ1-2 | TRBV10-2 | . | . | TGCGCCAGCAGTGAAGGCTCGGCCACGGCCCTTGGCTACACCTTC | CASSEGSATALGYTF
TRBJ2-4 | TRBV18 | . | . | TGTGCCAGCTCACCGGCCGGGCCAGGGCCAAACATTCAGTACTTC | CASSPAGPGPNIQYF
TRBJ2-3 | TRBV9 | TRBD2 | . | TGTGCCAGCAGCCCGCGGGGTAGCGGGATGAGCACAGATACGCAGTATTTT | CASSPRGSGMSTDTQYF
TRBJ1-6 | TRBV18 | . | . | TGTGCCAGCTCACCGAGGGACGTAAATTCACCCCTCCACTTT | CASSPRDVNSPLHF
TRBJ1-5 | TRBV7-2 | TRBD1 | . | TGTGCCAGCAGCTTAGAGACAGGGATCAATCAGCCCCAGCATTTT | CASSLETGINQPQHF
TRBJ2-1 | TRBV19 | . | . | TGTGCCAGTAGTATAGGGGGCCTTCTCAACAATGAGCAGTTCTTC | CASSIGGLLNNEQFF
TRBJ1-2 | TRBV6-1 | . | . | TGTGCCAGCAGTGAATGGCACGGTACTAACTATGGCTACACCTTC | CASSEWHGTNYGYTF
TRBJ1-5 | TRBV7-7 | TRBD1 | . | TGTGCTAGCAGCTTGGGGGGACAGGGGGCGGACCAGCCCCAGCATTTT | CASSLGGQGADQPQHF
TRBJ2-7 | TRBV29-1 | . | . | TGCAGCGTTGCGCTACTCCCCTACGAGCAGTACTTC | CSVALLPYEQYF
TRBJ2-3 | TRBV5-1 | TRBD2 | . | TGCGCCAGCAGCTTACAAAGCGGGGGTAGCACAGATACGCAGTATTTT | CASSLQSGGSTDTQYF
TRBJ2-4 | TRBV5-1 | . | . | TGCGCCAGCAGCTCGTTTCTGTCAGGAAACATTCAGTACTTC | CASSSFLSGNIQYF
TRBJ2-5 | TRBV7-8 | . | . | TGTGCCAGCACCCCAGCCGGTGTATTCGGAGAGACCCAGTACTTC | CASTPAGVFGETQYF
TRBJ1-2 | TRBV30 | . | . | TGTGCCTGGAGGGAGGCCGGAAGCAACTATGGCTACACCTTC | CAWREAGSNYGYTF
TRBJ2-3 | TRBV18 | TRBD1 | . | TGTGCCAGCTCACCACCGGTTACAGGGGGGCATACGCAGTATTTT | CASSPPVTGGHTQYF
TRBJ1-2 | TRBV18 | . | few | TGTGCCAGCTCACCACCAGCTAACTATGGCTACACCTTC | CASSPPANYGYTF
TRBJ1-4 | TRBV2 | . | . | TGTGCCAGCAGTACGGGGGTGTTAGGTGAAAAACTGTTTTTT | CASSTGVLGEKLFF
TRBJ1-3 | TRBV7-2 | . | . | TGTGCCAGCAGCTTAGCTCTACTTAACTCTGGAAACACCATATATTTT | CASSLALLNSGNTIYF
TRBJ2-7 | TRBV7-9 | TRBD1 | . | TGTGCCAGCAGTAGGACAGGGGGTAGCTCCTACGAGCAGTACTTC | CASSRTGGSSYEQYF
TRBJ2-5 | TRBV5-1 | . | . | TGCGCCAGCAGACGCGGGGACAGCCTGGAATCGGGAGAGACCCAGTACTTC | CASRRGDSLESGETQYF
TRBJ1-6 | TRBV19 | . | once | TGTGCCAGTAGTATCGAAGACACCGCAAATTCACCCCTCCACTTT | CASSIEDTANSPLHF
TRBJ2-3 | TRBV11-2 | TRBD1 | . | TGTGCCAGCAGCTTAGGAGGGGGCGCAGATACGCAGTATTTT | CASSLGGGADTQYF
TRBJ1-1 | TRBV5-8 | . | . | TGTGCCAGCAGCCCATGGACACAACGTGGTGAAGCTTTCTTT | CASSPWTQRGEAFF
TRBJ2-7 | TRBV7-2 | . | . | TGTGCCAGCAGTTTTAATTTCCAGGCGGGGCAGTACTTC | CASSFNFQAGQYF
TRBJ2-5 | TRBV5-6 | TRBD2 | . | TGTGCCAGCAGCTTGGGCGGACTAGCGGGGGAAGAGACCCAGTACTTC | CASSLGGLAGEETQYF